The present T cell receptor (beta chain) was sequenced within a study of cytomegalovirus exposure and HLA in healthy donors. Study summary: Of the donors genotyped, 300 to 500 in all, around 76% fell in the Caucasian-associated ancestry cluster.

CDR1 and CDR2 from the germline V gene are SEHNR and FQNEAQ (reference sequence). The CDR3 sequence is 16 residues long. The junction had 7 bases not matched to a gene; V was cut back by 2 bases and J by 9 bases. Primers included in the PCR were 60 Vbeta and 13 Jbeta primers. TCRdb's copy holds only in-frame clones and misses some; the assay was immunoSEQ multiplex PCR. Altogether approximately 150,000 clones are present, just under 85% being singletons, with the ten largest covering around 5%. Healthy bone marrow donors made up the donors. Sequencing was carried out using PBMCs. The sequence came from a girl aged 5-17 years in good health and CMV-seropositive. This sequence joins TRBV7-9 and TRBJ2-1, with 13 bases fitting TRBD2. CDR3 sequence: CASSLSLTSGGGEQFF. The CDR3 DNA reads as TGTGCCAGCAGCTTATCTCTAACTAGCGGGGGGGGTGAGCAGTTCTTC.